This TCR beta chain was recovered during a study of T cells in Graves' hyperthyroidism and ophthalmopathy. Study-level results: Most thyroid clonotypes that were expanded above 0.001 also turned up in blood.

Amplification of TCR beta CDR3 regions was performed using RNA transcripts as template. First-round RT-PCR targeting the TCR CDR3 was performed with the HTBI primer set. MiXCR was run by TCRdb on the multiplex PCR reads, yielding one entry per CDR3 protein. The table includes around 270,000 distinct CDR3 sequences, around 19% detected once. Concerning this clonotype: Its antigen is unknown.

The study left out patients who had uncontrolled infection, other autoimmune disease, pregnancy or lactation. The germline gives CDR1 DFQATT, CDR2 SNEGSKA (reference sequence). CDR3 size: 15 residues. The V gene end was trimmed by 1 base and the J gene end by 14 bases; junction bases not matched to a gene: 18. This chain joins TRBV20-1 and TRBJ2-5; 8 bases are shared with TRBD2. This sequence was found in a man between 45 and 60 years old with Graves' ophthalmopathy. The specimen sequenced was blood. The CDR3 protein is CSARASELADPRGYF. The CDR3 coding sequence is TGCAGTGCTAGAGCGAGTGAACTAGCGGACCCAAGGGGATACTTC.